This T cell receptor (beta chain) was captured in a study of blood T cell repertoires in COVID-19. Study information: Collection of acute and convalescent COVID-19 samples took place in the United States, Italy and Spain. The cDNA or gDNA used as material had been derived from T cells, B-cell-depleted T cells, or PBMCs.

TCRdb keeps only in-frame clones here, not all; method: immunoSEQ multiplex PCR. The data show hundreds of thousands of clones, around 88% seen once. V was cut by 2 bases and J by 0 bases, with 8 bases left in between. Germline CDR1 is LGHNA and CDR2 is YNFKEQ. The CDR3 is 15 amino acids. The clonotype was recovered from a woman in her thirties who had recovered from COVID-19. The sequencing sample was made of peripheral blood. The chain is built from TRBV4-2 and TRBJ1-3; D gene unclear. The CDR3 loop is CASSQLTSSGNTIYF. CDR3 sequence (DNA): TGTGCCAGCAGCCAATTAACGAGCTCTGGAAACACCATATATTTT.